A selection of T cell receptor beta chains follows, all from one sample in a study of response to subunit inactivated influenza vaccine. TCRdb passed the RT-PCR reads through MiXCR, listing each CDR3 protein once. Of around 520,000 distinct CDR3 sequences detected, 10% to 15% appear once; the ten largest clones hold about a tenth. The sequencing used PBMCs from blood, collected on the day of vaccination. These receptors were taken from a man aged 45-65 years who received an inactivated influenza vaccine. CDR3s include the opening cysteine and the closing phenylalanine or tryptophan. Each record gives: clone size, V gene, J gene, D gene, CDR3 DNA, CDR3 protein. The D gene is left open where the match is weak. Expanded clones are given a class, and other clones once, few, many or no size at all.

abundance: NA
v_gene: TRBV12-3/TRBV12-4
j_gene: TRBJ2-3
d_gene: NA
CDR3nt: TGTGCCAGTATCCGGGGCACAGATACGCAGTATTTT
CDR3aa: CASIRGTDTQYF

abundance: NA
v_gene: TRBV29-1
j_gene: TRBJ2-1
d_gene: NA
CDR3nt: TGCAGCGTTCTGGACTACAATGAGCAGTTCTTC
CDR3aa: CSVLDYNEQFF

abundance: few
v_gene: TRBV7-2
j_gene: TRBJ2-7
d_gene: TRBD2
CDR3nt: TGTGCCTCGGGAGCGGGAGGCTTCGAGCAGTACTTC
CDR3aa: CASGAGGFEQYF

abundance: few
v_gene: TRBV30
j_gene: TRBJ1-5
d_gene: NA
CDR3nt: TGTGCCTGGAGTCAGGGGAATCAGCCCCAGCATTTT
CDR3aa: CAWSQGNQPQHF

abundance: few
v_gene: TRBV3-1
j_gene: TRBJ1-1
d_gene: TRBD1
CDR3nt: TGTGCCAGCAGACTCATATCGGACAGGGATGACACTGAAGCTTTCTTT
CDR3aa: CASRLISDRDDTEAFF

abundance: few
v_gene: TRBV5-1
j_gene: TRBJ2-5
d_gene: NA
CDR3nt: TGCGCCAGCAGCTTGCATGGGCAGCAAGAGACCCAGTACTTC
CDR3aa: CASSLHGQQETQYF

abundance: NA
v_gene: TRBV30
j_gene: TRBJ2-7
d_gene: TRBD2
CDR3nt: TGTGCCTGGAGCGGAAGGACTAGCGGGGCCTACGAGCAGTACTTC
CDR3aa: CAWSGRTSGAYEQYF

abundance: many
v_gene: TRBV7-2
j_gene: TRBJ2-7
d_gene: TRBD1
CDR3nt: TGTGCCAGCAGCTCGGGACAGGGGAGCTCCTACGAGCAGTACTTC
CDR3aa: CASSSGQGSSYEQYF

abundance: NA
v_gene: TRBV12-3/TRBV12-4
j_gene: TRBJ2-1
d_gene: TRBD2
CDR3nt: TGTGCCAGCAGTTTTTCCGCTAGCGGGAGGGCCGATCAGTTCTTC
CDR3aa: CASSFSASGRADQFF

abundance: many
v_gene: TRBV12-3/TRBV12-4
j_gene: TRBJ2-7
d_gene: TRBD2
CDR3nt: TGTGCCAGCAGTGGAGCGGGAGTGTACGAGCAGTACTTC
CDR3aa: CASSGAGVYEQYF

abundance: NA
v_gene: TRBV6-5
j_gene: TRBJ2-2
d_gene: TRBD2
CDR3nt: TGTGCCAGCAGTTACAAGCGGGGGAACACCGGGGAGCTGTTTTTT
CDR3aa: CASSYKRGNTGELFF

abundance: few
v_gene: TRBV4-1
j_gene: TRBJ2-3
d_gene: TRBD2
CDR3nt: TGCGCCAGCAGCCAGGCTCAGACTAGCGGGACCCCAGATACGCAGTATTTT
CDR3aa: CASSQAQTSGTPDTQYF

abundance: few
v_gene: TRBV12-3/TRBV12-4
j_gene: TRBJ2-7
d_gene: NA
CDR3nt: TGTGCCAGCAGTTTAGGGACGGGTCCTGTCGAGCAGTACTTC
CDR3aa: CASSLGTGPVEQYF

abundance: NA
v_gene: TRBV5-1
j_gene: TRBJ2-7
d_gene: NA
CDR3nt: TGCGCCAGCACCTGGGACGGGGGGCAGTCCTACGAGCAGTACTTC
CDR3aa: CASTWDGGQSYEQYF

abundance: many
v_gene: TRBV7-9
j_gene: TRBJ2-1
d_gene: NA
CDR3nt: TGTGCCAGCAGCTTAGCGGGGTTGGGCTCCTACAATGAGCAGTTCTTC
CDR3aa: CASSLAGLGSYNEQFF

abundance: many
v_gene: TRBV7-2
j_gene: TRBJ2-1
d_gene: TRBD2
CDR3nt: TGTGCCAGCAGCTTGACTAGCGGGAGGTACAATGAGCAGTTCTTC
CDR3aa: CASSLTSGRYNEQFF

abundance: NA
v_gene: TRBV24-1
j_gene: TRBJ2-1
d_gene: NA
CDR3nt: TGTGCCACCAGTGAGACGAATGAGCAGTTCTTC
CDR3aa: CATSETNEQFF

abundance: NA
v_gene: TRBV5-1
j_gene: TRBJ1-1
d_gene: NA
CDR3nt: TGCGCCAGCAGCTTGTTTGCACAGCCGAACACTGAAGCTTTCTTT
CDR3aa: CASSLFAQPNTEAFF

abundance: many
v_gene: TRBV3-1
j_gene: TRBJ2-1
d_gene: NA
CDR3nt: TGTGCCAGCAGACTAGCCGGACTCTCCTACAATGAGCAGTTCTTC
CDR3aa: CASRLAGLSYNEQFF

abundance: many
v_gene: TRBV4-2
j_gene: TRBJ1-1
d_gene: TRBD1
CDR3nt: TGTGCCAGCAGCCAAGACGAGGGGGCGGTCACTGAAGCTTTCTTT
CDR3aa: CASSQDEGAVTEAFF

abundance: NA
v_gene: TRBV7-2
j_gene: TRBJ1-6
d_gene: TRBD1
CDR3nt: TGTGCCAGCAGCTCACGGACAGGGCAGAATTCACCCCTCCACTTT
CDR3aa: CASSSRTGQNSPLHF

abundance: few
v_gene: TRBV29-1
j_gene: TRBJ1-4
d_gene: TRBD1
CDR3nt: TGCAGCGTTTTGTACAGGGGAGGAGAAAAACTGTTTTTT
CDR3aa: CSVLYRGGEKLFF

abundance: NA
v_gene: TRBV5-4
j_gene: TRBJ2-1
d_gene: NA
CDR3nt: TGTGCCAGCAGCTTTCTACCGGGACGGCTAAGCCATGAGCAGTTCTTC
CDR3aa: CASSFLPGRLSHEQFF

abundance: NA
v_gene: TRBV6-5
j_gene: TRBJ2-2
d_gene: NA
CDR3nt: TGTGCCAGCAGTTCCAAGGGTTTCGGGGAGCTGTCTTTT
CDR3aa: CASSSKGFGELSF

abundance: NA
v_gene: TRBV6-1
j_gene: TRBJ2-1
d_gene: TRBD2
CDR3nt: TGTGCCAGCAGTGATTTAGGGGAGGGCTACAATGAGCAGTTCTTC
CDR3aa: CASSDLGEGYNEQFF

abundance: many
v_gene: TRBV12-3/TRBV12-4
j_gene: TRBJ1-3
d_gene: NA
CDR3nt: TGTGCCAGCAGTTTAGCGCCAGTAGGGGCCTCTGGAAACACCATATATTTT
CDR3aa: CASSLAPVGASGNTIYF

abundance: few
v_gene: TRBV29-1
j_gene: TRBJ2-1
d_gene: TRBD2
CDR3nt: TGCAGCGTTGAAGAAGCGGGGCCGAACGAGCAGTTCTTC
CDR3aa: CSVEEAGPNEQFF

abundance: NA
v_gene: TRBV7-2
j_gene: TRBJ2-7
d_gene: NA
CDR3nt: TGTGCCAGCAGCCCCCTCGACTACGAGCAGTACTTC
CDR3aa: CASSPLDYEQYF

abundance: NA
v_gene: TRBV30
j_gene: TRBJ2-7
d_gene: NA
CDR3nt: TGTGCCTGGAGTTTAGGACAGCAGTACGAGCAGTACTTC
CDR3aa: CAWSLGQQYEQYF

abundance: NA
v_gene: TRBV5-6
j_gene: TRBJ2-5
d_gene: TRBD2
CDR3nt: TGTGCCAGCAGCTTGACCCGCGCAGGACTAGTCCCAGAGACCCAGTACTTC
CDR3aa: CASSLTRAGLVPETQYF

abundance: NA
v_gene: TRBV28
j_gene: TRBJ2-7
d_gene: TRBD2
CDR3nt: TGTGCCAGCAGTTCCACAAGGGCGGGAGGATCCTACGAGCAGTACTTC
CDR3aa: CASSSTRAGGSYEQYF

abundance: many
v_gene: TRBV11-2
j_gene: TRBJ2-4
d_gene: NA
CDR3nt: TGTGCCAGCAGCGATCTACTACAGCTAGCCAAAAACATTCAGTACTTC
CDR3aa: CASSDLLQLAKNIQYF

abundance: few
v_gene: TRBV18
j_gene: TRBJ2-7
d_gene: NA
CDR3nt: TGTGCCAGCTCACCATGGGGCAGTTTCCACGAGCAGTACTTC
CDR3aa: CASSPWGSFHEQYF

abundance: many
v_gene: TRBV29-1
j_gene: TRBJ2-2
d_gene: NA
CDR3nt: TGCAGCGTTGACCGAGGGAACACCGGGGAGCTGTTTTTT
CDR3aa: CSVDRGNTGELFF

abundance: NA
v_gene: TRBV12-3/TRBV12-4
j_gene: TRBJ2-3
d_gene: NA
CDR3nt: TGTGCCAGCAGTCCGACAGCAGATACGCAGTATTTT
CDR3aa: CASSPTADTQYF

abundance: NA
v_gene: TRBV29-1
j_gene: TRBJ2-7
d_gene: NA
CDR3nt: TGCAGCGTTGAGCGAGATTACGAGCAGTACTTC
CDR3aa: CSVERDYEQYF

abundance: few
v_gene: TRBV14
j_gene: TRBJ2-3
d_gene: NA
CDR3nt: TGTGCCAGCACAGGGCTAGCAGGAGATACGCAGTATTTT
CDR3aa: CASTGLAGDTQYF

abundance: many
v_gene: TRBV12-3/TRBV12-4
j_gene: TRBJ2-7
d_gene: NA
CDR3nt: TGTGCCAGCAGTTCCGACCGGGTATTAAGCTCCTACGAGCAGTACTTC
CDR3aa: CASSSDRVLSSYEQYF

abundance: few
v_gene: TRBV6-1
j_gene: TRBJ2-7
d_gene: TRBD1
CDR3nt: TGTGCCAGCAGTGAAACCCTGACAGGGGGTTCCTACGAGCAGTACTTC
CDR3aa: CASSETLTGGSYEQYF

abundance: few
v_gene: TRBV12-3/TRBV12-4
j_gene: TRBJ2-1
d_gene: NA
CDR3nt: TGTGCCAGCAGTTTAGCTTCGGCGGAGGCCACCAATGAGCAGTTCTTC
CDR3aa: CASSLASAEATNEQFF

abundance: many
v_gene: TRBV20-1
j_gene: TRBJ2-1
d_gene: NA
CDR3nt: TGCAGTGCTAGAGTCGGCACTTACAATGAGCAGTTCTTC
CDR3aa: CSARVGTYNEQFF

abundance: NA
v_gene: TRBV7-9
j_gene: TRBJ2-7
d_gene: NA
CDR3nt: TGTGCCAGCCGGCGAAGCAGCGCATCCTACGAGCAGTACTTC
CDR3aa: CASRRSSASYEQYF

abundance: few
v_gene: TRBV20-1
j_gene: TRBJ1-4
d_gene: NA
CDR3nt: TGCAGTGCGAGTACAGGAAATCAAAATGAAAAACTGTTTTTT
CDR3aa: CSASTGNQNEKLFF

abundance: NA
v_gene: TRBV5-1
j_gene: TRBJ2-6
d_gene: NA
CDR3nt: TGCGCCAGCAGCTACGGTGCTAGCTCTGGGGCCAACGTCCTGACTTTC
CDR3aa: CASSYGASSGANVLTF

abundance: few
v_gene: TRBV24-1
j_gene: TRBJ2-1
d_gene: NA
CDR3nt: TGTGCCACCAGCCCTGAGAGTTGGGAAAATGAGCAGTTCTTC
CDR3aa: CATSPESWENEQFF

abundance: many
v_gene: TRBV28
j_gene: TRBJ1-5
d_gene: NA
CDR3nt: TGTGCCAGCAGTTTATGGACAGACGGCAATCAGCCCCAGCATTTT
CDR3aa: CASSLWTDGNQPQHF

abundance: few
v_gene: TRBV20-1
j_gene: TRBJ2-5
d_gene: NA
CDR3nt: TGCAGTGCTGAACTAGCTCGAGAGACCCAGTACTTC
CDR3aa: CSAELARETQYF

abundance: many
v_gene: TRBV12-3/TRBV12-4
j_gene: TRBJ2-3
d_gene: NA
CDR3nt: TGTGCCAGCGCCGAGCGGCCCGACTTCACAGATACGCAGTATTTT
CDR3aa: CASAERPDFTDTQYF